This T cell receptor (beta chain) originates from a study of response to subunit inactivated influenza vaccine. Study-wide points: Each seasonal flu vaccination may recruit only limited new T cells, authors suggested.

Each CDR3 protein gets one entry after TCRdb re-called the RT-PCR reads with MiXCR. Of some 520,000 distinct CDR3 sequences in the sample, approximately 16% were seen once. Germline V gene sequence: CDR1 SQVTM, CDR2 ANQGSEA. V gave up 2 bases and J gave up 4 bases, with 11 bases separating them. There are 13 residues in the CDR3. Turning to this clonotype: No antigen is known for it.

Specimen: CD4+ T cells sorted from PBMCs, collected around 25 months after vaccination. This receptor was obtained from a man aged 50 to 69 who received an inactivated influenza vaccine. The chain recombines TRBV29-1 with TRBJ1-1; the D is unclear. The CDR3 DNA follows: TGCAGCGTTGAACGGGGTCGGGGCACTGAAGCTTTCTTT. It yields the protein CSVERGRGTEAFF.